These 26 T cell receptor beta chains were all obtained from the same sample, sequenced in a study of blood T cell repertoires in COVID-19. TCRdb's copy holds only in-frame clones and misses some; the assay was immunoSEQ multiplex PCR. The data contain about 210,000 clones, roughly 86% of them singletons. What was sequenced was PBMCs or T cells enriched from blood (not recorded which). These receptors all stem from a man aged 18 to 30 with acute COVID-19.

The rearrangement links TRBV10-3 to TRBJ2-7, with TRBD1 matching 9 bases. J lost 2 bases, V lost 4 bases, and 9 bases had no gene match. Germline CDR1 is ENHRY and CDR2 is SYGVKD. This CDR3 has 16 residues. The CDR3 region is CAISGELGTGTYEQYF. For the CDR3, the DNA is TGTGCCATCAGTGGGGAGTTGGGGACAGGGACCTACGAGCAGTACTTC.

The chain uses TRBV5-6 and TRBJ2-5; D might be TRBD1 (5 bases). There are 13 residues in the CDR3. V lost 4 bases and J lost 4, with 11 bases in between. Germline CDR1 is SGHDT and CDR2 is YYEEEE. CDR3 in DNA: TGTGCCAGCAGCGTAGACAGTGCAGAGACCCAGTACTTC. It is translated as CASSVDSAETQYF.

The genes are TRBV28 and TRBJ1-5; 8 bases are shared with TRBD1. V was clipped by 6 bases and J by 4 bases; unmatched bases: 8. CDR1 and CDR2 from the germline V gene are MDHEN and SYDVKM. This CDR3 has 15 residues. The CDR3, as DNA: TGTGCCAGCAGCGGACAGGGCCGGGGGAATCAGCCCCAGCATTTT. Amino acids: CASSGQGRGNQPQHF.

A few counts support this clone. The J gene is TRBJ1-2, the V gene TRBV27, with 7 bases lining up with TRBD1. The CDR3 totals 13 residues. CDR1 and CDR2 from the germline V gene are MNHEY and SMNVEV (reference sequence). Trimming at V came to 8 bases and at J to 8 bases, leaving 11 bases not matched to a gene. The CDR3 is CASAPQGVEGYTF. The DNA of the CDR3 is TGTGCCAGCGCACCTCAGGGGGTAGAGGGCTACACCTTC.

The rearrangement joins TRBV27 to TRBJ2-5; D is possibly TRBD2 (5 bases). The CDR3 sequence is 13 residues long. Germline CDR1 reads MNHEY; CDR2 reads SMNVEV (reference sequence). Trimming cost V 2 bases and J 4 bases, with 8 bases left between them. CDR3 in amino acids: CASSLMAGETQYF. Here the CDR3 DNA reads TGTGCCAGCAGTTTAATGGCGGGAGAGACCCAGTACTTC.

The CDR3, as DNA: TGTGCCAGCAGCACCCCCGCGGGGTTGAACACCGGGGAGCTGTTTTTT. It codes for CASSTPAGLNTGELFF. V gene TRBV11-3 combines with J gene TRBJ2-2, with D possibly matching TRBD2 (6 bases). The germline CDR1 and CDR2 sequences are SGHNT and YENEEA. CDR3 length: 16 amino acids. Between the trimmed V and J ends, which lost 5 bases and 1 base, there was a span of 14 bases.

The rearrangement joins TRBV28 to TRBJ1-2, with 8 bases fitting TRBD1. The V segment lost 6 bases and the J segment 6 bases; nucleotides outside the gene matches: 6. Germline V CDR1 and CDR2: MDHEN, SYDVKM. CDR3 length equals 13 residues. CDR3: CASSTGGRNGYTF. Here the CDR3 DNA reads TGTGCCAGCAGCACAGGGGGGCGGAATGGCTACACCTTC.

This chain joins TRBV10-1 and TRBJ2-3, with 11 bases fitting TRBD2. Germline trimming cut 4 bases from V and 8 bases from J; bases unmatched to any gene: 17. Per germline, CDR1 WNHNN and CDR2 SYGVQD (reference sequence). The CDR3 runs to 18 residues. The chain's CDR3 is CASSVSSTSGSSPVTQYF. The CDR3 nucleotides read TGCGCCAGCAGTGTATCTTCCACTAGCGGGAGTAGTCCAGTTACGCAGTATTTT.

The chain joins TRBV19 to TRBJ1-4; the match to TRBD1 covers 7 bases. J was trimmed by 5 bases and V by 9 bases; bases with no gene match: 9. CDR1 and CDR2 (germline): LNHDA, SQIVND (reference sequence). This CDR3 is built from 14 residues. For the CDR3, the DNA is TGTGCCAGCCGAAAGGGGACAGAGAATGAAAAACTGTTTTTT. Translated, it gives CASRKGTENEKLFF. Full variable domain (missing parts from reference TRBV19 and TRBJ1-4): DGGITQSPKYLFRKEGQNVTLSCEQNLNHDAMYWYRQDPGQGLRLIYYSQIVNDFQKGDIAEGYSVSREKKESFPLTVTSAQKNPTAFYLCASRKGTENEKLFFGSGTQLSVL.

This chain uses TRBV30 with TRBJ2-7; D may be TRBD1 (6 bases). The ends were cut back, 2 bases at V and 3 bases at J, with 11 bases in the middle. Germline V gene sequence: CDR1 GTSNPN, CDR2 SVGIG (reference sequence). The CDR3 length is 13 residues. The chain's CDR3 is CAWSSDRFYEQYF. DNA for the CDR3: TGTGCCTGGAGTTCCGACAGGTTCTACGAGCAGTACTTC.

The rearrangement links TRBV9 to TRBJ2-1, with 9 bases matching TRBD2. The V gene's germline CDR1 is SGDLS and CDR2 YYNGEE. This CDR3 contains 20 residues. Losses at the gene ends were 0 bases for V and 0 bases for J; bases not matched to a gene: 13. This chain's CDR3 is CASSVEGLAGAFSSYNEQFF. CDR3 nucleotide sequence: TGTGCCAGCAGCGTAGAAGGGTTAGCGGGAGCCTTCAGCTCCTACAATGAGCAGTTCTTC.

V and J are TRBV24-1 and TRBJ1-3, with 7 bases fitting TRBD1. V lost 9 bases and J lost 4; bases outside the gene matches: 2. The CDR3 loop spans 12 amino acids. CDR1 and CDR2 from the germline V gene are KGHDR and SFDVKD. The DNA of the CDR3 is TGTGCCACCGACAGGGCCGGAAACACCATATATTTT. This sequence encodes CATDRAGNTIYF.

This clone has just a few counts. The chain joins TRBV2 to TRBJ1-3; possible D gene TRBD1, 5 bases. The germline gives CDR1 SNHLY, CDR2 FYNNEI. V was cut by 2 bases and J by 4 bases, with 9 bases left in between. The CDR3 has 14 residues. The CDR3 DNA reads TGTGCCAGCAGTGAACAGGGCGGAGGAAACACCATATATTTT. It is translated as CASSEQGGGNTIYF.

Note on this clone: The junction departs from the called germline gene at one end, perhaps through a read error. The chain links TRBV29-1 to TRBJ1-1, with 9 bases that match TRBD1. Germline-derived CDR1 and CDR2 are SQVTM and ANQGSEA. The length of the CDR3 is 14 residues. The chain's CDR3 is CSVVTGGLKTEAFF. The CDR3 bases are TGCAGCGTTGTGACAGGGGGATTGAAGACTGAAGCTTTCTTT.

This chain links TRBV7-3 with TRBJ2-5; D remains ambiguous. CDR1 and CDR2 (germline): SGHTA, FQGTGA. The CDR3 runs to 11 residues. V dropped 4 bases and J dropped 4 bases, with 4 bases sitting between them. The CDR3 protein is CASSSLETQYF. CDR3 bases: TGTGCCAGCAGCTCTCTAGAGACCCAGTACTTC.

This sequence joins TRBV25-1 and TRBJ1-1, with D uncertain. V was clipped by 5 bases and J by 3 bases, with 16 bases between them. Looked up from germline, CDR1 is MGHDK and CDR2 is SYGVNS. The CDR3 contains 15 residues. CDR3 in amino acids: CASSPKSGRYTEAFF. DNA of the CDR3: TGTGCCAGCAGTCCGAAAAGCGGCCGTTACACTGAAGCTTTCTTT.

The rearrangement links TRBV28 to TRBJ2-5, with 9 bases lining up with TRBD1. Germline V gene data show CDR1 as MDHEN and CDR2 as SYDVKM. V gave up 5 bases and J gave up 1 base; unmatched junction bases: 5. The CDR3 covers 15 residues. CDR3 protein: CASSRDRVVQETQYF. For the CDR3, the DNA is TGTGCCAGCAGTCGGGACAGGGTGGTCCAAGAGACCCAGTACTTC.

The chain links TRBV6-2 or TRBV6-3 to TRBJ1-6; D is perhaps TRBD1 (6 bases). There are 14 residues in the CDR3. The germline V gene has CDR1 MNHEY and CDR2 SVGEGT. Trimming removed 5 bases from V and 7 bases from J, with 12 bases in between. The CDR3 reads CASSPWDINSPLHF. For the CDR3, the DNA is TGTGCCAGCAGTCCCTGGGACATAAATTCACCCCTCCACTTT.

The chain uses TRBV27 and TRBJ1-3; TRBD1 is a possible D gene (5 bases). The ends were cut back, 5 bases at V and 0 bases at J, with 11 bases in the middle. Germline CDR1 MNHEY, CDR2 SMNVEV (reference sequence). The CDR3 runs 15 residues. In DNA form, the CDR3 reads TGTGCCAGCAGTCGCGACAGCTACTCTGGAAACACCATATATTTT. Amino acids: CASSRDSYSGNTIYF.

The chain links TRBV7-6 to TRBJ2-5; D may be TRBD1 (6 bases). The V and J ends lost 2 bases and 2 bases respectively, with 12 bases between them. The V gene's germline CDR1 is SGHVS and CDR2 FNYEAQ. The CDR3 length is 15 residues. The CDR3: CASSLSGVGQETQYF. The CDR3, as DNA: TGTGCCAGCAGCTTATCAGGGGTGGGTCAAGAGACCCAGTACTTC. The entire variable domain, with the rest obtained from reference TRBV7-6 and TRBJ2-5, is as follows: GAGVSQSPRYKVTKRGQDVALRCDPISGHVSLYWYRQALGQGPEFLTYFNYEAQQDKSGLPNDRFSAERPEGSISTLTIQRTEQRDSAMYRCASSLSGVGQETQYFGPGTRLLVL.

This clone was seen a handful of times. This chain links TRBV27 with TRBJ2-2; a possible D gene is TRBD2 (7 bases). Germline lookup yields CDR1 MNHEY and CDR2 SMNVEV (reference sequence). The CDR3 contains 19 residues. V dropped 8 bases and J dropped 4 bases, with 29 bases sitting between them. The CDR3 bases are TGTGCCAGCGCCTCGCCTGGGGGCGGTAGCGGGCCCCTCACCGGGGAGCTGTTTTTT. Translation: CASASPGGGSGPLTGELFF.

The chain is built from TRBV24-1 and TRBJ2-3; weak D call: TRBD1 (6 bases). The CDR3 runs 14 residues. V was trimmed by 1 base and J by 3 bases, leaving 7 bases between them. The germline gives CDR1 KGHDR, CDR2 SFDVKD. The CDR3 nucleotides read TGTGCCACCAGTGATTTTAGGGGGACAGATACGCAGTATTTT. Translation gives CATSDFRGTDTQYF.

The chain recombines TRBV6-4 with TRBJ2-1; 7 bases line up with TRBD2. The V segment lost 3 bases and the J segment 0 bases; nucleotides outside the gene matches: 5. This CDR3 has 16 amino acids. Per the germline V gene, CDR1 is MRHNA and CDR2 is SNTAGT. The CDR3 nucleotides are TGTGCCAGCAGTGAAAACGGCGGGGGCTCCTACAATGAGCAGTTCTTC. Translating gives CASSENGGGSYNEQFF.

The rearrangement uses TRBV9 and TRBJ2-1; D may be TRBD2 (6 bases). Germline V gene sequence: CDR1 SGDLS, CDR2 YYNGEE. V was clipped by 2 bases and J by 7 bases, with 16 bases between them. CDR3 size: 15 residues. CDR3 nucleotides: TGTGCCAGCAGCGTCATGGGGGGAGAGGGAAATGAGCAGTTCTTC. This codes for CASSVMGGEGNEQFF. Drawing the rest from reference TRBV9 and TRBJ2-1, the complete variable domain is DSGVTQTPKHLITATGQRVTLRCSPRSGDLSVYWYQQSLDQGLQFLIQYYNGEERAKGNILERFSAQQFPDLHSELNLSSLELGDSALYFCASSVMGGEGNEQFFGPGTRLTVL.

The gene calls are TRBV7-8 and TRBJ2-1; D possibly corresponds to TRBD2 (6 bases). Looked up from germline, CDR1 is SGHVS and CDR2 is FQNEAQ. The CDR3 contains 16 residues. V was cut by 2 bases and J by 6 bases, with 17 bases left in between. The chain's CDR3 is CASSLPGTGPRNEQFF. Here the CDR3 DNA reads TGTGCCAGCAGCTTACCCGGGACTGGCCCTCGCAATGAGCAGTTCTTC.

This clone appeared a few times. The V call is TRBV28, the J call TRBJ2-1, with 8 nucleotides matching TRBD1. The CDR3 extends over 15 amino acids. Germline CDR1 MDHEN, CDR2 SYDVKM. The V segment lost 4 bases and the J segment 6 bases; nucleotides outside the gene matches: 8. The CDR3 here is CASSSQGAVSNEQFF. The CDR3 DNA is TGTGCCAGCAGTTCGCAGGGGGCAGTGAGCAATGAGCAGTTCTTC. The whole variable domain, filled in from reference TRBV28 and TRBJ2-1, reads DVKVTQSSRYLVKRTGEKVFLECVQDMDHENMFWYRQDPGLGLRLIYFSYDVKMKEKGDIPEGYSVSREKKERFSLILESASTNQTSMYLCASSSQGAVSNEQFFGPGTRLTVL.